These 5 T cell receptor beta chains originate from one sample sequenced in a study of T cell repertoires in cytomegalovirus infection. From the reads, TCRdb called clonotypes with MiXCR, one entry per CDR3 protein. This sample has approximately 340,000 distinct CDR3 sequences, with under 35% found just once. Their cognate antigens are unknown. The specimen was cultured PBMCs, collected from culture after CMV antigen stimulation. The source is a human donor in good health (CMV status not recorded). Some clones in this sample may be carry-over from other donors' samples.

This clonotype was counted between two and nine times. V and J are TRBV11-3 and TRBJ2-3; tentative D call: TRBD2 (5 bases). Trimming left V 1 base short and J 4 bases short, with 21 bases between. CDR3 length equals 18 residues. The germline V gene has CDR1 SGHNT and CDR2 YENEEA. The CDR3 reads CASSLGGFGEGIADTQYF. The CDR3 DNA reads as TGTGCCAGCAGCTTAGGAGGTTTCGGAGAGGGTATAGCAGATACGCAGTATTTT. The full variable domain, with the rest looked up from reference TRBV11-3 and TRBJ2-3, is EAGVVQSPRYKIIEKKQPVAFWCNPISGHNTLYWYLQNLGQGPELLIRYENEEAVDDSQLPKDRFSAERLKGVDSTLKIQPAELGDSAVYLCASSLGGFGEGIADTQYFGPGTRLTVL.

The chain uses TRBV5-1 and TRBJ2-7; TRBD1 agrees at 8 bases. Germline V lookup: CDR1 SGHRS, CDR2 YFSETQ. There are 15 residues in the CDR3. The ends lost 4 bases at V and 2 bases at J; junction bases unmatched: 8. CDR3 loop: CASSIGRDRPYEQYF. DNA for the CDR3: TGCGCCAGCAGCATCGGCCGGGACAGGCCCTACGAGCAGTACTTC.

The chain recombines TRBV7-8 with TRBJ2-3; 8 nucleotides agree with TRBD2. There are 15 residues in the CDR3. Trimming removed 0 bases from V and 5 bases from J; junction bases left unmatched: 4. Germline assignment: CDR1 SGHVS and CDR2 FQNEAQ. The CDR3 DNA reads TGTGCCAGCAGCTTAGCCCTAACTAGCGGAGATACGCAGTATTTT. It encodes CASSLALTSGDTQYF.

The chain links TRBV13 to TRBJ2-2; 7 bases fit TRBD1. CDR3 size: 15 residues. The germline CDR1 and CDR2 sequences are PRHDT and FYEKMQ (reference sequence). With 5 bases clipped from V and 8 bases from J, the junction kept 11 bases outside the gene matches. In DNA, the CDR3 is TGTGCCAGCAGCACAGTACAGGGGAAAAGAGGGGAGCTGTTTTTT. It specifies CASSTVQGKRGELFF.

The DNA for the CDR3 is TGTGCCACCACCACGGGGGGTCGAGAGACCCAGTACTTC. It encodes CATTTGGRETQYF. The J gene is TRBJ2-5, the V gene TRBV15; 7 bases match TRBD2. Germline lookup yields CDR1 LNHNV and CDR2 YYDKDF (reference sequence). The junction had 6 bases not matched to a gene; V was cut back by 7 bases and J by 4 bases. CDR3 length: 13 amino acids.